A single sample is the source of the 28 T cell receptor beta chains below, sequenced in a study of blood T cell repertoires in COVID-19. Repertoires were generated with immunoSEQ multiplex PCR, while TCRdb's copy carries only in-frame clones and drops some. The repertoire holds some 78,000 clones, with about 85% as singletons. Material: peripheral blood. The receptor set was obtained from a man aged 60-69 years with active or convalescent COVID-19.

The chain joins TRBV18 to TRBJ1-3; the D is unclear. Looked up from germline, CDR1 is KGHSH and CDR2 is LQKENI. Trimming left V 3 bases short and J 6 bases short, with 15 bases between. This CDR3 comprises 15 residues. The CDR3 region is CASSPRNTRENTIYF. The CDR3 nucleotides are TGTGCCAGCTCACCGAGGAACACGCGTGAAAACACCATATATTTT.

This clone was seen a single time. The J gene is TRBJ2-6, the V gene TRBV25-1, with no clear D. Trimming took 2 bases from V and 1 from J, leaving 12 bases between them. The CDR3 consists of 17 residues. Germline V gene sequence: CDR1 MGHDK, CDR2 SYGVNS. The CDR3 DNA reads TGTGCCAGCAGTGAAAATGGCAGAAGATCTGGGGCCAACGTCCTGACTTTC. Translating it yields CASSENGRRSGANVLTF.

The chain links TRBV15 to TRBJ1-5; D gene uncertain. The CDR3 runs 13 residues. V was pared by 5 bases and J by 7 bases, with 12 bases between. Germline-derived CDR1 and CDR2 are LNHNV and YYDKDF (reference sequence). The DNA of the CDR3 is TGTGCCACCAGCCGATACGACGGGCAGCCCCAGCATTTT. It specifies CATSRYDGQPQHF. The entire variable domain, with the rest obtained from reference TRBV15 and TRBJ1-5, is as follows: DAMVIQNPRYQVTQFGKPVTLSCSQTLNHNVMYWYQQKSSQAPKLLFHYYDKDFNNEADTPDNFQSRRPNTSFCFLDIRSPGLGDTAMYLCATSRYDGQPQHFGDGTRLSIL.

This chain links TRBV11-3 with TRBJ2-3, with 7 bases fitting TRBD1. This CDR3 is 15 amino acids long. J gave up 0 bases and V 4 bases, and 4 bases lay outside the gene matches. The germline V gene encodes CDR1 SGHNT and CDR2 YENEEA. CDR3 in DNA: TGTGCCAGCAGCTCCCACAGGGGAAGCACAGATACGCAGTATTTT. This sequence encodes CASSSHRGSTDTQYF. The full variable domain, its missing parts supplied by reference TRBV11-3 and TRBJ2-3, is EAGVVQSPRYKIIEKKQPVAFWCNPISGHNTLYWYLQNLGQGPELLIRYENEEAVDDSQLPKDRFSAERLKGVDSTLKIQPAELGDSAVYLCASSSHRGSTDTQYFGPGTRLTVL.

The CDR3 DNA sequence: TGCAGTGCGAAGTCAGGCCACGAGCAGTACTTC. It yields the protein CSAKSGHEQYF. The chain carries TRBV20-1 and TRBJ2-7; no definite D call. The V and J ends lost 6 bases and 5 bases respectively, with 11 bases between them. CDR3 size: 11 residues. Germline lookup yields CDR1 DFQATT and CDR2 SNEGSKA (reference sequence).

This chain links TRBV6-2 or TRBV6-3 with TRBJ1-3; D is uncertain. Germline values: CDR1 MNHEY, CDR2 SVGEGT. V was clipped by 6 bases and J by 9 bases, with 21 bases between them. The CDR3 sequence is 15 residues long. This chain's CDR3 is CASSREDEGLATIYF. CDR3 nucleotides: TGTGCCAGCAGCCGCGAGGACGAGGGTTTGGCCACCATATATTTT.

The J gene is TRBJ1-3, the V gene TRBV7-8; D unclear. CDR3 size: 17 residues. Per germline, CDR1 SGHVS and CDR2 FQNEAQ. Trimming removed 5 bases from V and 0 bases from J, with 17 bases in between. The CDR3 loop is CASSVPLGSRSGNTIYF. CDR3 bases: TGTGCCAGCAGCGTCCCTCTGGGGAGTCGCTCTGGAAACACCATATATTTT. Full variable domain (rest looked up from reference TRBV7-8 and TRBJ1-3): GAGVSQSPRYKVAKRGQDVALRCDPISGHVSLFWYQQALGQGPEFLTYFQNEAQLDKSGLPSDRFFAERPEGSVSTLKIQRTQQEDSAVYLCASSVPLGSRSGNTIYFGEGSWLTVV.

This sequence joins TRBV7-3 and TRBJ2-5; 8 positions match TRBD2. Unmatched junction bases numbered 6, after V lost 4 bases and J lost 2 bases. There are 15 residues in the CDR3. Germline CDR1 SGHTA, CDR2 FQGTGA. CDR3 nucleotide sequence: TGTGCCAGCAGCTCCGGGGGGGCCGGACAAGAGACCCAGTACTTC. This gives the protein CASSSGGAGQETQYF.

V and J are TRBV5-6 and TRBJ1-1; TRBD1 aligns across 7 bases. CDR1 SGHDT and CDR2 YYEEEE come from the germline V gene. After removal of 3 bases from V and 1 base from J, the junction contained 6 bases not matched to a gene. The CDR3 consists of 15 residues. The CDR3 is CASSSLQGKNTEAFF. Here the CDR3 DNA reads TGTGCCAGCAGCTCCCTACAGGGGAAGAACACTGAAGCTTTCTTT.

The V call is TRBV3-1 (or the pseudogene TRBV3-2), the J call TRBJ2-1; 9 nucleotides agree with TRBD2. J was trimmed by 9 bases and V by 1 base; bases with no gene match: 10. This CDR3 comprises 16 residues. Germline CDR1 reads LGHDT; CDR2 reads YNNKEL (reference sequence). CDR3 residues: CASSQALSLAGSEQFF. CDR3 bases: TGTGCCAGCAGCCAAGCCTTGAGCCTAGCGGGGTCTGAGCAGTTCTTC.

The chain combines TRBV11-1 with TRBJ1-2; D remains ambiguous. V was shortened by 6 bases and J by 8 bases, with 16 bases between the two germline ends. CDR1 SGHAT and CDR2 FQDESV come from the germline V gene (reference sequence). The CDR3 runs to 13 residues. The CDR3 loop reads CASSSSGARGYTF. The CDR3 bases are TGTGCCAGCAGTTCCTCAGGTGCACGAGGCTACACCTTC.

This chain connects TRBV5-1 to TRBJ1-4, with a weak D call TRBD1 (6 bases). V dropped 2 bases and J dropped 8 bases, with 13 bases sitting between them. This CDR3 has 14 residues. CDR1 and CDR2 (germline): SGHRS, YFSETQ. CDR3 loop: CASSLQGPNEKLFF. The CDR3 nucleotides read TGCGCCAGCAGCTTACAGGGACCGAACGAAAAACTGTTTTTT.

The V and J genes are TRBV7-2 and TRBJ1-1; TRBD1 is a possible D gene (5 bases). V was clipped by 1 base and J by 8 bases, with 23 bases between them. The CDR3 spans 17 residues. The V gene's germline CDR1 is SGHTA and CDR2 FQGNSA. The CDR3 protein is CASSLDLGPSNRKEAFF. CDR3 DNA: TGTGCCAGCAGCTTAGATCTGGGGCCTTCAAACCGCAAGGAAGCTTTCTTT.

The chain has TRBV7-2 and TRBJ2-1; 11 positions match TRBD2. CDR3 size: 19 residues. Trimming took 1 base from V and 2 from J; bases not matched to a gene: 10. Germline lookup yields CDR1 SGHTA and CDR2 FQGNSA. The CDR3 DNA sequence: TGTGCCAGCAGCTTAGGTCGCGGTATAGCGGGGGGGCCCTACAATGAGCAGTTCTTC. Translating it yields CASSLGRGIAGGPYNEQFF.

This chain links TRBV15 with TRBJ1-2; 7 nucleotides align to TRBD1. Germline V CDR1 and CDR2: LNHNV, YYDKDF (reference sequence). With V trimmed by 5 bases and J by 1 base, 7 bases remained unmatched. The CDR3 is made up of 15 amino acids. CDR3: CATSENRGLNYGYTF. CDR3 nucleotides: TGTGCCACCAGCGAAAACAGGGGCCTTAACTATGGCTACACCTTC.

J is TRBJ2-2 and V is TRBV5-1; no reliable D call. Trimming pared 0 bases from V and 6 bases from J, leaving 6 bases between. Germline-derived CDR1 and CDR2 are SGHRS and YFSETQ. The length of the CDR3 is 13 residues. The CDR3 sequence is CASSLVLSGELFF. CDR3 nucleotide sequence: TGCGCCAGCAGCTTGGTCCTGTCCGGGGAGCTGTTTTTT.

This sequence joins TRBV5-4 and TRBJ2-3, with a weak D call TRBD2 (5 bases). Germline V gene lookup returns CDR1 SGHNT and CDR2 YYREEE (reference sequence). This CDR3 has 17 amino acids. V lost 0 bases and J 0 bases, leaving 14 bases between the germline ends. The CDR3 reads CASSLGGGASSTDTQYF. The CDR3 coding sequence is TGTGCCAGCAGCTTGGGAGGAGGAGCCTCTAGCACAGATACGCAGTATTTT.

The chain uses TRBV29-1 and TRBJ1-1; the D is unclear. Germline V gene lookup returns CDR1 SQVTM and CDR2 ANQGSEA. The CDR3 contains 14 residues. Deletions cut 2 bases from V and 0 bases from J, with 10 bases between. The CDR3 is CSVERQLVNTEAFF. Written as DNA, the CDR3 is TGCAGCGTTGAAAGGCAGCTAGTGAACACTGAAGCTTTCTTT.

V gene TRBV12-3 or TRBV12-4 combines with J gene TRBJ1-5; 7 bases line up with TRBD1. The CDR3 loop spans 12 amino acids. Unmatched junction bases numbered 2, after V lost 6 bases and J lost 6 bases. CDR3 nucleotide sequence: TGTGCCAGCAGGACAGGGTCTCAGCCCCAGCATTTT. Translated: CASRTGSQPQHF.

The J gene is TRBJ1-5, the V gene TRBV6-6; TRBD1 matches 7 bases. The V segment lost 6 bases and the J segment 5 bases; nucleotides outside the gene matches: 10. The CDR3 is 15 amino acids. Germline V gives CDR1 MNHNY, CDR2 SVGAGI (reference sequence). The CDR3 loop is CASSRLTGLDQPQHF. CDR3 DNA sequence: TGTGCCAGCAGCCGTTTGACAGGGCTCGATCAGCCCCAGCATTTT.

The chain recombines TRBV7-2 with TRBJ2-1, with 8 bases that match TRBD2. The CDR3 consists of 15 residues. V was clipped by 5 bases and J by 8 bases; unmatched bases: 11. From germline, CDR1 is SGHTA and CDR2 FQGNSA. CDR3 DNA sequence: TGTGCCAGCAGCCTGGGGATGACTAGCGTAGATGAGCAGTTCTTC. The encoded protein is CASSLGMTSVDEQFF.

The chain employs TRBV6-5 and TRBJ1-5; D possibly corresponds to TRBD1 (6 bases). The V gene lost 5 bases and the J gene lost 0 bases, with 11 bases spanning the gap. The CDR3 loop spans 15 amino acids. From germline, CDR1 is MNHEY and CDR2 SVGAGI. CDR3 nucleotides: TGTGCCAGCAGTCCCGAGGGGGTTAGCAATCAGCCCCAGCATTTT. Translating it yields CASSPEGVSNQPQHF.

This chain joins TRBV6-5 and TRBJ2-3, with 8 bases aligning to TRBD2. Germline V gene sequence: CDR1 MNHEY, CDR2 SVGAGI. The CDR3 spans 14 residues. Losses at the gene ends were 4 bases for V and 7 bases for J; bases not matched to a gene: 7. For the CDR3, the DNA is TGTGCCAGCAGTTTCGCCGGGGGGGCGAATACGCAGTATTTT. This sequence encodes CASSFAGGANTQYF.

The sample holds a few counts of this clone. The chain employs TRBV4-2 and TRBJ2-3, with 7 bases fitting TRBD2. The CDR3 sequence is 16 residues long. Losses at the gene ends were 1 base for V and 2 bases for J; bases not matched to a gene: 6. Germline V CDR1 and CDR2: LGHNA, YNFKEQ. The CDR3 region has the DNA TGTGCCAGCAGCCAAGGGAGAAGCGGGAACACAGATACGCAGTATTTT. This encodes CASSQGRSGNTDTQYF.

The V call is TRBV7-2, the J call TRBJ1-3, with no clear D. V was clipped by 5 bases and J by 2 bases, with 16 bases between them. This CDR3 comprises 16 residues. Germline CDR1 SGHTA, CDR2 FQGNSA. CDR3 sequence (DNA): TGTGCCAGCAGCCCAGGAACGGGGTCCACTGGAAACACCATATATTTT. Protein: CASSPGTGSTGNTIYF.

The V gene is TRBV3-1 (or the pseudogene TRBV3-2), the J gene TRBJ1-3; D perhaps matches TRBD1 (5 bases). V gave up 0 bases and J gave up 0 bases, with 6 bases separating them. The CDR3 spans 15 residues. Germline V gene sequence: CDR1 LGHDT, CDR2 YNNKEL (reference sequence). CDR3 protein: CASSQETVSGNTIYF. The CDR3 coding sequence is TGTGCCAGCAGCCAAGAGACAGTCTCTGGAAACACCATATATTTT.

V and J are TRBV6-2 or TRBV6-3 and TRBJ1-5; D is possibly TRBD1 (6 bases). V was clipped by 2 bases and J by 3 bases, with 17 bases between them. This CDR3 comprises 17 residues. Germline CDR1 and CDR2: MNHEY and SVGEGT. The CDR3 loop reads CASSYDRLGPNNQPQHF. CDR3 DNA: TGTGCCAGCAGTTACGACAGGCTAGGACCTAACAATCAGCCCCAGCATTTT.

The J gene is TRBJ1-1, the V gene TRBV6-5; D is unresolved. V was clipped by 2 bases and J by 2 bases, with 3 bases between them. Germline V lookup: CDR1 MNHEY, CDR2 SVGAGI. This CDR3 is 12 amino acids long. DNA of the CDR3: TGTGCCAGCAGTTACCGTAACACTGAAGCTTTCTTT. Translation: CASSYRNTEAFF.